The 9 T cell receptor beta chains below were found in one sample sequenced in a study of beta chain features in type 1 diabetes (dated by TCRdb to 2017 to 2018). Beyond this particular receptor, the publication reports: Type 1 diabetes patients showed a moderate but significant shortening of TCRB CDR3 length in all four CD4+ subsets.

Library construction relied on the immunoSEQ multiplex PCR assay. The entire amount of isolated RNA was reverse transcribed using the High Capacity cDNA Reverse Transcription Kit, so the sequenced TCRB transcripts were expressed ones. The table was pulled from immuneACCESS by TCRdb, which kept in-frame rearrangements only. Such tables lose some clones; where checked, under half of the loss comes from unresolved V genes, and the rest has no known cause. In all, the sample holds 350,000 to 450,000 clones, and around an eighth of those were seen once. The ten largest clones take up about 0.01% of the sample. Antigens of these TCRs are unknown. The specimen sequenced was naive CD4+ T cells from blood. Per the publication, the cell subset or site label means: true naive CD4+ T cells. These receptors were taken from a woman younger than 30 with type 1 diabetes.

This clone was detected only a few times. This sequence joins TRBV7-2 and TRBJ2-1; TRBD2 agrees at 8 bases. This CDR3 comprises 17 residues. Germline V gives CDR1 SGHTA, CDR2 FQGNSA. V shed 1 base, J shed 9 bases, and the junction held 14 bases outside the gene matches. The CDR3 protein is CASSLGGPGLGAAEQFF. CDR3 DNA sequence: TGTGCCAGCAGCTTAGGGGGGCCGGGACTAGGTGCTGCTGAGCAGTTCTTC.

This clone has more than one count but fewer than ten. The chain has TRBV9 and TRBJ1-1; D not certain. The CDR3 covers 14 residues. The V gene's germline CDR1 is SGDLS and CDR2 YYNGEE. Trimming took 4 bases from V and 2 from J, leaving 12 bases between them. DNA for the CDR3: TGTGCCAGCAGCACCCTGGACTCCAACACTGAAGCTTTCTTT. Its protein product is CASSTLDSNTEAFF.

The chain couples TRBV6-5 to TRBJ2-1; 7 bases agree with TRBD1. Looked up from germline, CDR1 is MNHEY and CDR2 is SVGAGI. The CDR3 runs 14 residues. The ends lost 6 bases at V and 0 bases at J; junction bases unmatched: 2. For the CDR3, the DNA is TGTGCCAGCAGGGGACAGAGCTCCTACAATGAGCAGTTCTTC. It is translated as CASRGQSSYNEQFF.

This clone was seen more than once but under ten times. The CDR3 here is CSAPQPYGYTF. The CDR3 bases are TGCAGTGCCCCACAGCCTTATGGCTACACCTTC. This sequence joins TRBV20-1 and TRBJ1-2; D unclear. CDR1 is DFQATT, CDR2 SNEGSKA, per germline (reference sequence). The ends were cut back, 6 bases at V and 5 bases at J, with 10 bases in the middle. The CDR3 contains 11 residues.

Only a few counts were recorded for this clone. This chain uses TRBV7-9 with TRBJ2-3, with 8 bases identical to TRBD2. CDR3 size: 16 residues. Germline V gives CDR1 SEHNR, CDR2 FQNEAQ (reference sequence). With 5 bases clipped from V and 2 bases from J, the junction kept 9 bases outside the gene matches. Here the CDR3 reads CASSVWRGAYTDTQYF. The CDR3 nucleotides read TGTGCCAGCAGCGTGTGGCGGGGGGCCTACACAGATACGCAGTATTTT.

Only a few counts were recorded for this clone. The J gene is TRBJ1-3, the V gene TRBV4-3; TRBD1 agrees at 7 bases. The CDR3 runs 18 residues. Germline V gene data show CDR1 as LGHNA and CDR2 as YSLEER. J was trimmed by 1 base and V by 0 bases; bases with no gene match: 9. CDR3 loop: CASSQDPPGQTSGNTIYF. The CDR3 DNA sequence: TGCGCCAGCAGCCAAGACCCCCCGGGACAGACTTCTGGAAACACCATATATTTT.

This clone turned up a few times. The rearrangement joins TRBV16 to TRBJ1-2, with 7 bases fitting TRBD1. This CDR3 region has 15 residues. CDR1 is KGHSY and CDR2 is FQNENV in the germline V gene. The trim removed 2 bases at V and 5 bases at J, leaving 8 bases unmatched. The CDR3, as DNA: TGTGCCAGCAGCCAACAGGGACAGACTCTTTATGGCTACACCTTC. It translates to CASSQQGQTLYGYTF.

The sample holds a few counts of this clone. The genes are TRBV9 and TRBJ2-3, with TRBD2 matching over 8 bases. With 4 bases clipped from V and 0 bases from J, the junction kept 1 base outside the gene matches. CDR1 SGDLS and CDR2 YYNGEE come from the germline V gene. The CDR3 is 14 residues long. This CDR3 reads CASSTSGSTDTQYF. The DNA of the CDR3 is TGTGCCAGCAGCACTAGCGGTAGCACAGATACGCAGTATTTT.

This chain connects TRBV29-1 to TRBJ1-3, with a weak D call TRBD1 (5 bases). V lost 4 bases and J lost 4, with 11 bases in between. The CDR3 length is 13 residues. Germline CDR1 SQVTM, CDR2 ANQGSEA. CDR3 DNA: TGCAGCGTTGCGGGCAGGGTCGGAAACACCATATATTTT. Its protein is CSVAGRVGNTIYF.